The 23 T cell receptor beta chains listed next were all sequenced from one sample in a study of T cells after yellow fever vaccination (dated by TCRdb to the late 2010s). The label giving this sample's treatment or condition can be read as: live attenuated yellow fever vaccine strain. The library was generated by 5' RACE. The sample was run on an Illumina NovaSeq 6000. TCRdb trimmed the raw reads at Q25, called clones with MiXCR and kept productive beta chains. Each CDR3 protein appears once, grouped with its most common genes and DNA. For this sample there are a few hundred thousand distinct CDR3 sequences; more than 3.5% appear just once. Of the sample, under 20% falls within the top ten clones. This material consisted of PBMCs, taken 15 days after the yellow fever booster vaccination. These receptor sequences come from a man younger than 35 who received the YFV17D yellow fever vaccine.

This clonotype was seen many times. The chain links TRBV15 to TRBJ2-3; 7 positions match TRBD1. The CDR3 contains 16 residues. Germline values: CDR1 LNHNV, CDR2 YYDKDF (reference sequence). The trim removed 1 base at V and 2 bases at J, leaving 6 bases unmatched. In DNA, the CDR3 is TGTGCCACCAGCAGAGTGGCGACAGGGTACACAGATACGCAGTATTTT. Protein: CATSRVATGYTDTQYF.

Many counts were recorded for this clonotype. The chain carries TRBV5-1 and TRBJ2-3, with TRBD2 matching over 14 bases. V lost 5 bases, J lost 3 bases, and 11 bases stayed unmatched. This CDR3 has 18 residues. CDR1 is SGHRS and CDR2 is YFSETQ in the germline V gene. CDR3 nucleotide sequence: TGCGCCAGCAGTTCTCAGACTAGCGGGGGGGGCCGGACAGATACGCAGTATTTT. It is translated as CASSSQTSGGGRTDTQYF.

Many counts were recorded for this clonotype. The genes are TRBV4-3 and TRBJ2-1, with a weak D call TRBD2 (5 bases). The CDR3 covers 15 residues. V lost 2 bases, J lost 7 bases, and 15 bases lay in between. From germline, CDR1 is LGHNA and CDR2 YSLEER. CDR3 coding DNA: TGCGCCAGCAGCCAAATGGAGGAAGGGCGGAATGAGCAGTTCTTC. It yields the protein CASSQMEEGRNEQFF.

This clonotype was seen ten or more times. The chain employs TRBV5-1 and TRBJ2-2; 9 bases are a match to TRBD1. The J segment lost 6 bases and the V segment lost 9 bases, leaving 12 bases of the junction unmatched. Germline V CDR1 and CDR2: SGHRS, YFSETQ. This CDR3 region has 15 residues. As DNA, the CDR3 is TGCGCCACAACCCCGGGACAGGGCAGTCCCGGGGAGCTGTTTTTT. Encoded protein: CATTPGQGSPGELFF.

This clonotype was recorded many times. The DNA of the CDR3 is TGTGCCAGCAGCCAGGCGGACAGGGGTAGAGTAGAGCAGTTCTTC. Residues: CASSQADRGRVEQFF. The gene calls are TRBV11-2 and TRBJ2-1; TRBD1 matches 9 bases. This CDR3 contains 15 residues. Germline V gene lookup returns CDR1 SGHAT and CDR2 FQNNGV. With 5 bases clipped from V and 10 bases from J, the junction kept 12 bases outside the gene matches.

This clonotype was seen many times. The chain recombines TRBV15 with TRBJ2-5, with D possibly matching TRBD2 (6 bases). Germline lookup yields CDR1 LNHNV and CDR2 YYDKDF (reference sequence). The V end was cut by 3 bases, the J end by 3 bases, with 8 bases between. CDR3 size: 13 residues. The CDR3 region has the DNA TGTGCCACCAGCAGGGGGAGGAAAGAGACCCAGTACTTC. Translating it yields CATSRGRKETQYF.

This clonotype appeared many times. The chain links TRBV12-3 or TRBV12-4 to TRBJ1-1; D not resolved. V lost 6 bases and J lost 3, with 17 bases in between. CDR3 length equals 15 residues. The CDR3 sequence is CASRATGVLDTEAFF. As DNA, the CDR3 is TGTGCCAGCAGGGCGACTGGGGTATTGGACACTGAAGCTTTCTTT.

This clonotype was detected many times. The chain joins TRBV5-1 to TRBJ1-4; D gene ambiguous. From germline, CDR1 is SGHRS and CDR2 YFSETQ. The CDR3 has 14 residues. V dropped 0 bases and J dropped 3 bases, with 6 bases sitting between them. The CDR3 protein is CASSLGSANEKLFF. DNA for the CDR3: TGCGCCAGCAGCTTGGGGAGCGCTAATGAAAAACTGTTTTTT.

This clonotype was detected many times. The gene calls are TRBV20-1 and TRBJ1-2, with D possibly matching TRBD1 (5 bases). Germline CDR1 DFQATT, CDR2 SNEGSKA (reference sequence). The CDR3 is 13 amino acids. Trimming shortened V by 2 bases and J by 6 bases, and 13 bases separated the two germline ends. The chain's CDR3 is CSARQGPTDGYTF. CDR3 nucleotides: TGCAGTGCTAGACAGGGACCGACGGATGGCTACACCTTC.

This clonotype was recorded at least ten times. This chain connects TRBV5-4 to TRBJ2-5, with unresolved D. V lost 4 bases, J lost 6 bases, and 13 bases lay in between. Germline V gene lookup returns CDR1 SGHNT and CDR2 YYREEE (reference sequence). The CDR3 extends over 13 amino acids. CDR3 residues: CASSNRDLKTQYF. In nucleotides, the CDR3 is TGTGCCAGCAGCAACAGAGATTTGAAGACCCAGTACTTC. The full variable domain, completed using reference TRBV5-4 and TRBJ2-5, is ETGVTQSPTHLIKTRGQQVTLRCSSQSGHNTVSWYQQALGQGPQFIFQYYREEENGRGNFPPRFSGLQFPNYSSELNVNALELDDSALYLCASSNRDLKTQYFGPGTRLLVL.

This clonotype was recorded many times. The V call is TRBV12-3 or TRBV12-4, the J call TRBJ2-7; D remains ambiguous. CDR3 size: 12 residues. Trimming left V 7 bases short and J 1 base short, with 8 bases between. CDR3 in DNA: TGTGCCAGCATTCTCGCTTCCTACGAGCAGTACTTC. This codes for CASILASYEQYF.

This clonotype was recorded at least ten times. The chain combines TRBV20-1 with TRBJ2-5; D is tentatively TRBD1 or TRBD2 (7 bases each). Germline V gives CDR1 DFQATT, CDR2 SNEGSKA (reference sequence). V was clipped by 3 bases and J by 5 bases, with 16 bases between them. CDR3 length: 14 amino acids. DNA of the CDR3: TGCAGTGCTAGCCGTTGGCAGGGGGGGGAGACCCAGTACTTC. Translating it yields CSASRWQGGETQYF.

The table lists this clonotype with many counts. The V call is TRBV7-6, the J call TRBJ1-1, with 9 bases lining up with TRBD1. Germline assignment: CDR1 SGHVS and CDR2 FNYEAQ. This CDR3 region has 13 residues. V lost 5 bases to trimming and J lost 5 bases; unmatched junction nucleotides: 3. The CDR3 sequence: CASSPTGGTEAFF. The CDR3 DNA follows: TGTGCCAGCAGCCCGACAGGGGGAACTGAAGCTTTCTTT.

This clonotype was seen ten or more times. The J gene is TRBJ1-1, the V gene TRBV3-1, with D maybe TRBD1 (6 bases). Germline lookup yields CDR1 LGHDT and CDR2 YNNKEL (reference sequence). The CDR3 has 13 residues. The V end was cut by 7 bases, the J end by 2 bases, with 11 bases between. The CDR3 loop is CASTPTGNTEAFF. CDR3 DNA sequence: TGTGCCAGCACCCCGACAGGCAACACTGAAGCTTTCTTT.

This clonotype came up many times. V gene TRBV7-2 combines with J gene TRBJ2-3, with unresolved D. Deletions cut 5 bases from V and 1 base from J, with 16 bases between. This CDR3 is built from 16 residues. Germline values: CDR1 SGHTA, CDR2 FQGNSA. DNA of the CDR3: TGTGCCAGCAGCCCCGGTGTGGCCGCTGGCACAGATACGCAGTATTTT. This encodes CASSPGVAAGTDTQYF.

At least ten counts were recorded for this clonotype. The J gene is TRBJ2-2, the V gene TRBV7-9; 8 bases map to TRBD1. V shed 3 bases and J 11 bases; nucleotides not matched to a gene: 11. This CDR3 has 15 amino acids. Germline CDR1 SEHNR, CDR2 FQNEAQ (reference sequence). The CDR3 nucleotides read TGTGCCAGCAGCTTGAGGACAGGGCTCTTCGGAGAGCTGTTTTTT. Translated: CASSLRTGLFGELFF.

This clonotype showed up many times. Germline and junction disagree at one end, which may indicate a read error. V usage is TRBV7-9 and J usage is TRBJ1-1, with a tentative D call TRBD1 (5 bases). Per the germline V gene, CDR1 is SEHNR and CDR2 is FQNEAQ (reference sequence). CDR3 length: 15 residues. CDR3 protein: CASSPQGVMNTEAFF. The CDR3 DNA is TGTGCCAGCAGCCCCCAAGGGGTGATGAACACTGAAGCCTTCTTT.

In this sample, this clonotype turned up many times. This chain joins TRBV5-1 and TRBJ1-4; no clear D gene. V was pared by 3 bases and J by 8 bases, with 20 bases between. The CDR3 length is 16 residues. CDR1 is SGHRS and CDR2 is YFSETQ in the germline V gene. This CDR3 reads CASSSPSGNLQEKLFF. CDR3 coding DNA: TGCGCCAGCAGCTCACCTTCGGGGAATCTCCAAGAAAAACTGTTTTTT. Supplemented by reference TRBV5-1 and TRBJ1-4, the full variable domain reads KAGVTQTPRYLIKTRGQQVTLSCSPISGHRSVSWYQQTPGQGLQFLFEYFSETQRNKGNFPGRFSGRQFSNSRSEMNVSTLELGDSALYLCASSSPSGNLQEKLFFGSGTQLSVL.

This clonotype was detected many times. The rearrangement links TRBV7-9 to TRBJ1-1; D not certain. There are 14 residues in the CDR3. CDR1 SEHNR and CDR2 FQNEAQ come from the germline V gene (reference sequence). V lost 3 bases and J 1 base, leaving 9 bases between the germline ends. The CDR3 region has the DNA TGTGCCAGCAGCTTCAGCCGACCGAACACTGAAGCTTTCTTT. Protein product: CASSFSRPNTEAFF.

This clonotype was seen many times. J is TRBJ2-5 and V is TRBV18; D may match TRBD1 or TRBD2 (5 bases each). CDR1 is KGHSH and CDR2 is LQKENI in the germline V gene. V was cut by 5 bases and J by 1 base, with 14 bases left in between. CDR3 length: 15 amino acids. CDR3 in amino acids: CASSGDLTSQETQYF. Written as DNA, the CDR3 is TGTGCCAGCTCAGGGGACCTGACGTCCCAAGAGACCCAGTACTTC.

This clonotype occurred many times. The CDR3 here is CASSPTDRVQPQHF. The CDR3 DNA reads as TGTGCCAGCAGTCCGACAGACAGGGTGCAGCCCCAGCATTTT. The rearrangement uses TRBV27 and TRBJ1-5, with 7 bases matching TRBD1. V shed 5 bases, J shed 7 bases, and the junction held 8 bases outside the gene matches. Germline CDR1 is MNHEY and CDR2 is SMNVEV (reference sequence). This CDR3 region has 14 residues.

At least ten counts were recorded for this clonotype. The chain is built from TRBV12-3 or TRBV12-4 and TRBJ1-3, with D perhaps matching TRBD1 (6 bases). Trimming pared 3 bases from V and 0 bases from J, leaving 12 bases between. CDR3 length: 16 residues. Here the CDR3 DNA reads TGTGCCAGCAGTTTTGACAGGCCGCTCTCTGGAAACACCATATATTTT. Translating it yields CASSFDRPLSGNTIYF.

The sample holds many counts of this clonotype. The chain combines TRBV29-1 with TRBJ1-1; maybe TRBD1 (6 bases). Germline values: CDR1 SQVTM, CDR2 ANQGSEA. Deletions cut 4 bases from V and 4 bases from J, with 13 bases between. CDR3 length: 13 amino acids. The CDR3 here is CSVGPGGRTEAFF. CDR3 nucleotide sequence: TGCAGCGTTGGGCCGGGGGGGCGCACTGAAGCTTTCTTT.